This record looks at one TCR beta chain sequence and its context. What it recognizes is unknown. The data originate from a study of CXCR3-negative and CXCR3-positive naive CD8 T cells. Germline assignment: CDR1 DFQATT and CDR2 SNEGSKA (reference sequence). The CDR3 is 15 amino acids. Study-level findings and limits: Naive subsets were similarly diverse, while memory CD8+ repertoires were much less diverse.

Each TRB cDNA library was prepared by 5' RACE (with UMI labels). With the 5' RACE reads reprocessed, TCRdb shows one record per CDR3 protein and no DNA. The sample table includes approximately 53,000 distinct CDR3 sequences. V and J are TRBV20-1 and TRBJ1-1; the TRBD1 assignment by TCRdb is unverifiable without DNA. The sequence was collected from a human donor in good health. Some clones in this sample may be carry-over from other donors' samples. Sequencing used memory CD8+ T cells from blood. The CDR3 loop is CSAGWDRGRLTEAFF.